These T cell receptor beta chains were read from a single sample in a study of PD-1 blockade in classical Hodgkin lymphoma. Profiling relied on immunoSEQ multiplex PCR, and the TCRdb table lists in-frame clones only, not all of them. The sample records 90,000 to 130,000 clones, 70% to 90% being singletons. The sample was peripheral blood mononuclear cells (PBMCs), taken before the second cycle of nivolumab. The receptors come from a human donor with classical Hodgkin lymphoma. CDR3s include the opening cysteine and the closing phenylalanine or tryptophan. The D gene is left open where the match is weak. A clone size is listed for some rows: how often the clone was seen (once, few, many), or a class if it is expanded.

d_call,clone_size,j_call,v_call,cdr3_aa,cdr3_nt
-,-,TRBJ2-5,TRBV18,CASSPQYGSVRGETQYF,TGTGCCAGCTCACCACAATACGGGAGCGTACGGGGAGAGACCCAGTACTTC
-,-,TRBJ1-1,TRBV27,CASSPKGVRMGNTEAFF,TGTGCCAGCAGTCCTAAGGGGGTTAGGATGGGGAACACTGAAGCTTTCTTT
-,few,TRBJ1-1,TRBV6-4,CARTGGRLMNTEAFF,TGTGCCCGCACGGGGGGACGTTTAATGAACACTGAAGCTTTCTTT
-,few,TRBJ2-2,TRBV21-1,CASSKDPGGRELFF,TGTGCCAGCAGCAAAGATCCGGGTGGCAGGGAGCTGTTTTTT
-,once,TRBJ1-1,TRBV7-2,CASSLDSDLF,TGTGCCAGCAGCTTAGACTCTGATCTCTTT
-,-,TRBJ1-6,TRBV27,CASSLSGGISNSPLHF,TGTGCCAGCAGTTTATCTGGGGGGATAAGTAATTCACCCCTCCACTTT
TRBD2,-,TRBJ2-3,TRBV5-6,CASSLVFTSGSADTQYF,TGTGCCAGCAGCTTGGTCTTTACTAGCGGGAGTGCAGATACGCAGTATTTT
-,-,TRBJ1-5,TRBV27,CASSSSTGGNQPQHF,TGTGCCAGCAGTTCCTCGACGGGAGGCAATCAGCCCCAGCATTTT
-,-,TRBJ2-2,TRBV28,CASTSPGGVLTGELFF,TGTGCCAGCACCTCCCCAGGCGGGGTACTCACCGGGGAGCTGTTTTTT
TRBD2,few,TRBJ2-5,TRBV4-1,CASSQDLGAGGGETQYF,TGCGCCAGCAGCCAAGATCTTGGGGCGGGAGGCGGGGAGACCCAGTACTTC
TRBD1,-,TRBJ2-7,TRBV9,CASSEGLTGGEQYF,TGTGCCAGCAGCGAGGGGCTGACAGGGGGCGAGCAGTACTTC
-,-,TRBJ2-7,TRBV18,CASSPPGAPYEQYF,TGTGCCAGCTCACCACCAGGGGCCCCCTACGAGCAGTACTTC
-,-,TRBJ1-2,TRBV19,CASSTPGGALSGYTF,TGTGCCAGTAGTACCCCGGGGGGGGCCTTGAGTGGCTACACCTTC
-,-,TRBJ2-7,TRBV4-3,CASSQGDRSSYEQYF,TGCGCCAGCAGCCAAGGGGACCGCAGCTCCTACGAGCAGTACTTC
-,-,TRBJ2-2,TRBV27,CASRGPGFYTGELFF,TGTGCCAGCAGAGGTCCAGGATTTTACACCGGGGAGCTGTTTTTT
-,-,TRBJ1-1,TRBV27,CASHTFGNTEAFF,TGTGCCAGCCACACTTTTGGGAACACTGAAGCTTTCTTT
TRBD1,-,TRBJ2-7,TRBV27,CASRFNEQGAYEQYF,TGTGCCAGCAGGTTCAATGAACAGGGGGCCTACGAGCAGTACTTC
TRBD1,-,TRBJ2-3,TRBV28,CASGQGALTDTQYF,TGTGCCAGCGGGCAGGGGGCTTTGACAGATACGCAGTATTTT
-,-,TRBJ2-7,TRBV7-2,CASSARGYEQYF,TGTGCCAGCAGCGCTAGGGGGTACGAGCAGTACTTC
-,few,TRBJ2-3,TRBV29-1,CSVDGDFGTDTQYF,TGCAGCGTTGACGGGGACTTCGGCACAGATACGCAGTATTTT
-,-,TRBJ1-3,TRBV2,CASSVSSGNTIYF,TGTGCCAGCAGTGTTAGCTCTGGAAACACCATATATTTT
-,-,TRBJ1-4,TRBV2,CASRTTHSPNEKLFF,TGTGCCAGCAGGACAACACATTCCCCTAATGAAAAACTGTTTTTT
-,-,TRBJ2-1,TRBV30,CAWSVPAGTEQFF,TGTGCCTGGAGTGTACCAGCAGGGACTGAGCAGTTCTTC
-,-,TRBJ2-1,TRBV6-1,CASSEVGRGTYNEQFF,TGTGCCAGCAGTGAAGTAGGGCGGGGTACCTACAATGAGCAGTTCTTC
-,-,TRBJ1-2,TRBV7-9,CASSQGPPLANYGYTF,TGTGCCAGCAGTCAAGGACCGCCGTTAGCTAACTATGGCTACACCTTC
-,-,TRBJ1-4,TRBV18,CASSPMREEKLFF,TGTGCCAGCTCACCAATGAGAGAAGAAAAACTGTTTTTT
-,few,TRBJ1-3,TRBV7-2,CASSVGGGNTIYF,TGTGCCAGCAGCGTCGGAGGGGGAAACACCATATATTTT
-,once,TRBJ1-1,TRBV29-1,CSVDLYGGQGAFF,TGCAGCGTTGATCTTTATGGGGGACAAGGAGCTTTCTTT
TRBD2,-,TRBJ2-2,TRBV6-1,CASSEALAGSNTGELFF,TGTGCCAGCAGTGAAGCCCTAGCGGGATCGAACACCGGGGAGCTGTTTTTT
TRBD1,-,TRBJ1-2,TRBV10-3,CAISERSDRERANYGYTF,TGTGCCATCAGTGAGCGATCGGACAGGGAAAGGGCTAACTATGGCTACACCTTC
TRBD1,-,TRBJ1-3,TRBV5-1,CASSLSGQQGNTIYF,TGCGCCAGCAGCTTATCGGGACAGCAGGGAAACACCATATATTTT
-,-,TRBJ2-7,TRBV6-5,CASSYYSQGTYEQYF,TGTGCCAGCAGTTACTACAGCCAGGGGACCTACGAGCAGTACTTC
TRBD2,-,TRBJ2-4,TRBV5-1,CASSRTSGNGIQYF,TGCGCCAGCAGCAGGACTAGCGGGAATGGCATTCAGTACTTC
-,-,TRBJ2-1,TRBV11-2,CASSLGPVYNEQFF,TGTGCCAGCAGCTTAGGGCCCGTCTACAATGAGCAGTTCTTC
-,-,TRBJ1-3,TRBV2,CASREGGGNTIYF,TGTGCCAGCAGGGAGGGGGGTGGAAACACCATATATTTT
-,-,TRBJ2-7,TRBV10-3,CAISESFWGTHYEQYF,TGTGCCATCAGTGAGTCGTTTTGGGGGACCCACTACGAGCAGTACTTC
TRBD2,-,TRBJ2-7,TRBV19,CASSMAGTSGSYEQYF,TGTGCCAGTAGTATGGCCGGGACTAGCGGGAGCTACGAGCAGTACTTC
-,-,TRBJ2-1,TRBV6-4,CASSPGDLGNEQFF,TGTGCCAGCAGTCCCGGTGACTTAGGGAATGAGCAGTTCTTC
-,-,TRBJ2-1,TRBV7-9,CASSASAVRVLPYNEQFF,TGTGCCAGCAGCGCCAGCGCGGTCAGAGTCCTCCCTTACAATGAGCAGTTCTTC